A single sample gave rise to the 29 T cell receptor beta chains below, sequenced in a study of shared clonotypes between healthy human individuals. Assay: immunoSEQ multiplex PCR; the TCRdb copy retains only in-frame clones and omits some. In the table there are about a million clones, 70% to 80% of which are singletons. The sample taken for sequencing was memory CD4+ T cells from PBMCs. The subset denotes: CD45RA-negative fraction. These receptors were obtained from a man aged 18-30 years in good health. Some clones in this sample may be carry-over from other donors' samples.

This chain joins TRBV7-3 and TRBJ1-5; tentatively, D is TRBD1 (5 bases). The CDR3 is made up of 15 amino acids. V gave up 2 bases and J gave up 6 bases, with 14 bases separating them. CDR1 and CDR2 (germline): SGHTA, FQGTGA. The CDR3 DNA reads TGTGCCAGCAGCTTAGCGTGGGGGGTGTGTCAGCCCCAGCATTTT. Translating gives CASSLAWGVCQPQHF.

The chain carries TRBV4-2 and TRBJ2-7; TRBD2 matches at 11 bases. This CDR3 spans 16 amino acids. The J segment lost 4 bases and the V segment lost 0 bases, leaving 5 bases of the junction unmatched. Germline assignment: CDR1 LGHNA and CDR2 YNFKEQ. CDR3 protein: CASSQDLSGGVYEQYF. The CDR3 nucleotides are TGTGCCAGCAGCCAAGATCTTAGCGGGGGGGTTTACGAGCAGTACTTC.

The genes are TRBV4-3 and TRBJ2-1; 12 positions agree with TRBD1. Germline CDR1 and CDR2: LGHNA and YSLEER. V was clipped by 0 bases and J by 10 bases; unmatched bases: 10. The length of the CDR3 is 17 residues. This chain's CDR3 is CASSQDRGTGGPVEQFF. In nucleotides, the CDR3 is TGCGCCAGCAGCCAAGATCGAGGGACAGGGGGCCCCGTAGAGCAGTTCTTC.

This rearrangement joins TRBV4-1 to TRBJ2-1; TRBD2 matches 10 bases. V shed 1 base, J shed 9 bases, and the junction held 6 bases outside the gene matches. There are 15 residues in the CDR3. Germline V gives CDR1 MGHRA, CDR2 YSYEKL. The CDR3 is CASSQATSGTGEQFF. CDR3 DNA sequence: TGCGCCAGCAGCCAAGCCACTAGCGGGACTGGTGAGCAGTTCTTC.

The chain joins TRBV28 to TRBJ1-5, with a weak D call TRBD1 (6 bases). Germline lookup yields CDR1 MDHEN and CDR2 SYDVKM. Trimming removed 10 bases at V and 6 bases at J, with 25 bases between. This CDR3 has 16 residues. DNA of the CDR3: TGTGCCACCCAGGGTGGGTTTTCGACCAGGGGTCAGCCCCAGCATTTT. Protein sequence: CATQGGFSTRGQPQHF.

This clone showed up just once. This chain links TRBV11-2 with TRBJ1-3, with TRBD1 identical over 8 bases. The CDR3 is made up of 17 amino acids. With V trimmed by 3 bases and J by 2 bases, 9 bases remained unmatched. Germline V gene sequence: CDR1 SGHAT, CDR2 FQNNGV. CDR3 loop: CASSFQGTGRTGNTIYF. CDR3 bases: TGTGCCAGCAGCTTCCAAGGGACAGGACGTACTGGAAACACCATATATTTT.

On this clone: Other DNA sequences in this sample translate to the same CDR3. The V call is TRBV18, the J call TRBJ2-7; TRBD2 matches at 7 bases. In germline, CDR1 is KGHSH, CDR2 LQKENI. J gave up 3 bases and V 6 bases, and 8 bases lay outside the gene matches. This CDR3 is 14 amino acids long. The CDR3 sequence: CASSPGLVNYEQYF. The CDR3 nucleotides are TGTGCCAGCTCTCCCGGACTAGTAAACTACGAGCAGTACTTC.

The chain has TRBV2 and TRBJ2-7; D is ambiguous. Germline CDR1 SNHLY, CDR2 FYNNEI. V dropped 4 bases and J dropped 7 bases, with 8 bases sitting between them. This CDR3 region has 11 residues. CDR3 loop: CASSGDIEQYF. CDR3 sequence (DNA): TGTGCCAGCAGTGGCGACATTGAGCAGTACTTC.

This clone was counted a few times. V is TRBV28 and J is TRBJ2-7; 7 bases align to TRBD1. CDR1 is MDHEN, CDR2 SYDVKM, per germline. Trimming removed 5 bases from V and 2 bases from J; junction bases left unmatched: 9. The length of the CDR3 is 15 residues. CDR3 protein: CASSRGQLGPYEQYF. CDR3 nucleotide sequence: TGTGCCAGCAGTCGGGGACAGCTGGGCCCCTACGAGCAGTACTTC.

V gene TRBV18 combines with J gene TRBJ2-7; 12 bases align to TRBD2. The CDR3 length is 15 residues. Unmatched junction bases numbered 5, after V lost 6 bases and J lost 2 bases. Germline V gene data show CDR1 as KGHSH and CDR2 as LQKENI. The CDR3 reads CASSLTSGRPYEQYF. The CDR3 DNA follows: TGTGCCAGCTCGCTAACTAGCGGGAGGCCCTACGAGCAGTACTTC. Using reference TRBV18 and TRBJ2-7 for the parts outside the CDR3, the full variable domain is NAGVMQNPRHLVRRRGQEARLRCSPMKGHSHVYWYRQLPEEGLKFMVYLQKENIIDESGMPKERFSAEFPKEGPSILRIQQVVRGDSAAYFCASSLTSGRPYEQYFGPGTRLTVT.

V and J are TRBV10-3 and TRBJ2-7; either TRBD1 or TRBD2 may fit D (5 bases each). The germline CDR1 and CDR2 sequences are ENHRY and SYGVKD. The CDR3 length is 13 residues. The V end lost 3 bases, the J end lost 5 bases, and 11 bases lay between the germline ends. This CDR3 is CAISDSGTDEQYF. The CDR3 nucleotides read TGTGCCATCAGTGACTCCGGGACGGACGAGCAGTACTTC.

The chain employs TRBV7-9 and TRBJ1-1; D is uncertain. V shed 5 bases and J shed 0 bases, with 13 bases lying between them. The germline gives CDR1 SEHNR, CDR2 FQNEAQ (reference sequence). The CDR3 is made up of 15 amino acids. As DNA, the CDR3 is TGTGCCAGCAGCCCCGGATTGTCAATGAACACTGAAGCTTTCTTT. This translates into CASSPGLSMNTEAFF.

This chain joins TRBV5-1 and TRBJ2-5, with D perhaps matching TRBD1 or TRBD2 (5 bases each). V lost 4 bases and J lost 3, with 16 bases in between. The CDR3 has 15 amino acids. Per germline, CDR1 SGHRS and CDR2 YFSETQ. CDR3 residues: CASSPLAQGEETQYF. CDR3 DNA: TGCGCCAGCAGCCCCCTCGCGCAGGGAGAAGAGACCCAGTACTTC.

J is TRBJ1-2 and V is TRBV5-1; no firm D call. V was clipped by 3 bases and J by 7 bases, with 16 bases between them. The CDR3 totals 14 residues. In germline, CDR1 is SGHRS, CDR2 YFSETQ. The CDR3 bases are TGCGCCAGCAGCTCCCAGGAAGGGCTCGGTGGCTACACCTTC. This codes for CASSSQEGLGGYTF.

The CDR3 is CASVSQGAGNEKLFF. The CDR3 nucleotides read TGTGCCAGCGTGTCGCAGGGGGCCGGTAATGAAAAACTGTTTTTT. J is TRBJ1-4 and V is TRBV28; the match to TRBD1 covers 8 bases. Trimming took 8 bases from V and 4 from J; bases not matched to a gene: 9. Germline assignment: CDR1 MDHEN and CDR2 SYDVKM. The CDR3 has 15 amino acids.

The rearrangement joins TRBV5-1 to TRBJ2-1, with 8 bases lining up with TRBD1. Germline assignment: CDR1 SGHRS and CDR2 YFSETQ. Trimming cost V 6 bases and J 2 bases; bases outside gene matches: 4. The CDR3 contains 14 residues. The CDR3 DNA reads as TGCGCCAGCACCCTGGGACAGGCCTACAATGAGCAGTTCTTC. It yields the protein CASTLGQAYNEQFF.

The CDR3 sequence: CASSSGLAGVIDTQYF. CDR3 bases: TGTGCCAGCTCTTCTGGACTAGCGGGAGTTATAGATACGCAGTATTTT. The chain uses TRBV5-4 and TRBJ2-3, with 13 bases lining up with TRBD2. J was trimmed by 5 bases and V by 7 bases; bases with no gene match: 10. CDR1 SGHNT and CDR2 YYREEE come from the germline V gene (reference sequence). The CDR3 totals 16 residues.

The genes are TRBV6-5 and TRBJ2-1, with 9 bases that match TRBD1. CDR3 size: 14 residues. Germline-derived CDR1 and CDR2 are MNHEY and SVGAGI. Losses at the gene ends were 5 bases for V and 8 bases for J; bases not matched to a gene: 7. The DNA for the CDR3 is TGTGCCAGCAGTCCTCAAACAGGGGGCGATGAGCAGTTCTTC. This sequence encodes CASSPQTGGDEQFF.

This clone was found once. The rearrangement uses TRBV9 and TRBJ2-7; TRBD2 agrees at 9 bases. V shed 0 bases, J shed 6 bases, and the junction held 10 bases outside the gene matches. The CDR3 has 16 residues. Germline CDR1 is SGDLS and CDR2 is YYNGEE. The CDR3 DNA sequence: TGTGCCAGCAGCGTAGAGGGCGGGAGGGCCCTGGGCGAGCAGTACTTC. It specifies CASSVEGGRALGEQYF.

V gene TRBV27 combines with J gene TRBJ2-1; the D gene is possibly TRBD2 (7 bases). The CDR3 consists of 14 residues. Germline V lookup: CDR1 MNHEY, CDR2 SMNVEV (reference sequence). The V and J ends lost 4 bases and 12 bases respectively, with 19 bases between them. The DNA for the CDR3 is TGTGCCAGCAGTTCCAGGGTGGGGGGGGCAGGGCAGTTCTTC. Its translation is CASSSRVGGAGQFF.

The CDR3 region is CASSLLVGTRGEKLFF. CDR3 in DNA: TGCGCCAGCAGCTTGTTGGTCGGGACCCGAGGGGAAAAACTGTTTTTT. The J gene is TRBJ1-4, the V gene TRBV5-1; D perhaps matches TRBD1 (5 bases). This CDR3 comprises 16 residues. Per germline, CDR1 SGHRS and CDR2 YFSETQ. The V end was cut by 1 base, the J end by 8 bases, with 18 bases between. The full variable domain, its missing parts supplied by reference TRBV5-1 and TRBJ1-4, is KAGVTQTPRYLIKTRGQQVTLSCSPISGHRSVSWYQQTPGQGLQFLFEYFSETQRNKGNFPGRFSGRQFSNSRSEMNVSTLELGDSALYLCASSLLVGTRGEKLFFGSGTQLSVL.

The V call is TRBV2, the J call TRBJ2-1, with TRBD2 identical over 7 bases. This CDR3 has 14 residues. The V and J ends lost 8 bases and 8 bases, in that order; junction bases with no gene match: 12. The V gene's germline CDR1 is SNHLY and CDR2 FYNNEI. This chain's CDR3 is CASHREAADHEQFF. CDR3 in DNA: TGTGCCAGCCATCGGGAGGCCGCTGATCATGAGCAGTTCTTC.

This clone was counted once. The chain couples TRBV5-1 to TRBJ2-7; TRBD1 agrees at 10 bases. The CDR3 extends over 13 amino acids. Germline CDR1 reads SGHRS; CDR2 reads YFSETQ. V gave up 5 bases and J gave up 4 bases; unmatched junction bases: 3. CDR3 in DNA: TGCGCCAGCAGGAGGGGACAGGGGTACGAGCAGTACTTC. The encoded protein is CASRRGQGYEQYF.

This chain links TRBV20-1 with TRBJ2-3; D is unclear. The CDR3 contains 10 residues. Germline V gene lookup returns CDR1 DFQATT and CDR2 SNEGSKA (reference sequence). CDR3 nucleotides: TGCGACGTAGGCACAGATACGCAGTATTTT. Translated, it gives CDVGTDTQYF.

On this clone itself: A read error is possible here, since a much larger clone lies one base away. Distinct nucleotide sequences in the sample also encode this CDR3. The chain is built from TRBV6-5 and TRBJ1-2, with 7 bases aligning to TRBD1. Germline V gene data show CDR1 as MNHEY and CDR2 as SVGAGI. The CDR3 is 14 residues long. The CDR3 here is CASSYSQGVYGYTF. CDR3 DNA sequence: TGTGCTAGCAGTTACTCGCAGGGGGTCTATGGCTACACCTTC.

The chain recombines TRBV2 with TRBJ2-1, with 8 positions matching TRBD2. The ends lost 11 bases at V and 5 bases at J; junction bases unmatched: 14. Per germline, CDR1 SNHLY and CDR2 FYNNEI. The CDR3 length is 15 residues. In DNA, the CDR3 is TGTGCCGGCCATTCCGGGACTAGTGGCAACAATGAGCAGTTCTTC. Amino acids: CAGHSGTSGNNEQFF.

DNA for the CDR3: TGTGCCAGCAGCCACTTAGGCGCAGATACGCAGTATTTT. Amino acids: CASSHLGADTQYF. The chain links TRBV14 to TRBJ2-3; D is unresolved. V was cut by 3 bases and J by 4 bases, with 8 bases left in between. Germline V CDR1 and CDR2: SGHDN, FVKESK. The CDR3 runs 13 residues. Variable domain in full (rest from reference TRBV14 and TRBJ2-3): EAGVTQFPSHSVIEKGQTVTLRCDPISGHDNLYWYRRVMGKEIKFLLHFVKESKQDESGMPNNRFLAERTGGTYSTLKVQPAELEDSGVYFCASSHLGADTQYFGPGTRLTVL.

This clone was seen more than once but under ten times. This chain uses TRBV19 with TRBJ2-3; 9 nucleotides align to TRBD1. Germline CDR1 LNHDA, CDR2 SQIVND (reference sequence). The V gene end was trimmed by 4 bases and the J gene end by 5 bases; junction bases not matched to a gene: 1. This CDR3 contains 13 residues. The CDR3: CASSRGQGDTQYF. CDR3 nucleotides: TGTGCCAGTAGTAGGGGACAGGGAGATACGCAGTATTTT.

The chain joins TRBV6-6 to TRBJ2-7; D gene uncertain. The V gene's germline CDR1 is MNHNY and CDR2 SVGAGI (reference sequence). The CDR3 loop spans 12 amino acids. Trimming took off 7 bases at V and 1 base at J, with 8 bases between the two ends. The CDR3 DNA reads TGTGCCAGCACCGACCGGTCCTACGAGCAGTACTTC. It translates to CASTDRSYEQYF.